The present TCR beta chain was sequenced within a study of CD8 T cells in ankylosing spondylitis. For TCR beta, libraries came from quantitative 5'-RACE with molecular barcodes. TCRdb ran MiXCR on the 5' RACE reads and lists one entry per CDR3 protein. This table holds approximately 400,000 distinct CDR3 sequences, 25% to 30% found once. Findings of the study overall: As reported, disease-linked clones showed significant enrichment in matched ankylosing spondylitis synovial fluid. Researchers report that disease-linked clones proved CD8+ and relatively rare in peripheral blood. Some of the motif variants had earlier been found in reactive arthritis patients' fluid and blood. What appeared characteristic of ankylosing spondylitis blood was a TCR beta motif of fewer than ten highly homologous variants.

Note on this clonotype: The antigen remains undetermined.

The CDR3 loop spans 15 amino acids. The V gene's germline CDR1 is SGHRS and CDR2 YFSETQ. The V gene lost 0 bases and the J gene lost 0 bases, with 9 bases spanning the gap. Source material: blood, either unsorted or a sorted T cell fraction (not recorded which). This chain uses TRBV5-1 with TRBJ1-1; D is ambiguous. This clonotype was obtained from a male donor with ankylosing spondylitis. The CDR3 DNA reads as TGCGCCAGCAGCTTGGATACAGCCATGAACACTGAAGCTTTCTTT. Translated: CASSLDTAMNTEAFF.